This T cell receptor beta chain was identified in a study of blood T cell repertoires in COVID-19. Study-wide context: Acute and convalescent COVID-19 specimens originated in the United States, Italy and Spain.

CDR3 length equals 15 residues. Germline CDR1 and CDR2: LGHNT and FRNRAP. Trimming stripped 0 bases from V and 7 bases from J, with 12 bases between. Patients of the Seattle cohort, enrolled during active infection, were followed longitudinally. In the authors' methods: Counts of nucleated cells, estimated from reference gene primer amplification, were obtained. The table came from immunoSEQ multiplex PCR; TCRdb's copy has only in-frame clones and leaves some out. Clone size and V and J calls were adopted from that table, with D and trimming inferred from the DNA. Found here are some 180,000 clones, roughly 82% of them singletons; the top ten hold roughly 7.1%.

This TCR was sampled from a woman aged 55-69 years with COVID-19, enrolled during active disease. The sample consisted of peripheral blood. The rearrangement joins TRBV12-5 to TRBJ2-2; perhaps TRBD1 as D (6 bases). The CDR3 region is CASGLVTRGIGELFF. In DNA form, the CDR3 reads TGTGCTAGTGGTTTGGTGACCAGGGGAATCGGGGAGCTGTTTTTT.